What follows are 22 T cell receptor beta chains derived from one specimen sequenced in a study of blood T cell repertoires in COVID-19. The assay was immunoSEQ multiplex PCR, and TCRdb's table has in-frame clones only and misses some. The sample holds 25,000 to 30,000 clones, roughly nine tenths seen once. The sample consisted of peripheral blood. These receptor sequences come from a man aged 60-69 years with acute or convalescent COVID-19.

V usage is TRBV14 and J usage is TRBJ1-6; D is unresolved. CDR1 SGHDN and CDR2 FVKESK come from the germline V gene. The ends were cut back, 2 bases at V and 7 bases at J, with 12 bases in the middle. The CDR3 covers 15 residues. For the CDR3, the DNA is TGTGCCAGCAGCCAACTCGGGTGGTCGAATTCACCCCTCCACTTT. Amino acids: CASSQLGWSNSPLHF.

The V gene is TRBV7-8, the J gene TRBJ2-3; 8 bases are a match to TRBD1. Germline loops: CDR1 SGHVS, CDR2 FQNEAQ. The CDR3 runs 17 residues. Trimming at V came to 5 bases and at J to 5 bases, leaving 15 bases not matched to a gene. The CDR3: CASSTPLSGGGVDTQYF. CDR3 DNA sequence: TGTGCCAGCAGCACACCACTATCAGGGGGCGGGGTAGATACGCAGTATTTT.

The V gene is TRBV10-3, the J gene TRBJ1-5; TRBD1 agrees at 8 bases. Germline assignment: CDR1 ENHRY and CDR2 SYGVKD. The CDR3 spans 16 residues. V was clipped by 6 bases and J by 9 bases; unmatched bases: 16. The CDR3 DNA reads TGTGCCATCAGCCCAGGAGGGACAGGCTCCCTCGGGCCCCAGCATTTT. Its translation is CAISPGGTGSLGPQHF.

Details on this clone: One junction end does not reproduce the germline sequence, and a read error may be involved. The chain couples TRBV29-1 to TRBJ2-5, with D hard to call. The CDR3 is 12 residues long. CDR1 SQVTM and CDR2 ANQGSEA come from the germline V gene. The CDR3 protein is CSVEGFREAQYF. The CDR3 DNA is TGCAGCGTTGAGGGTTTTAGAGAGGCCCAGTACTTC.

This chain joins TRBV6-1 and TRBJ1-2, with 12 bases that match TRBD1. The length of the CDR3 is 16 residues. V shed 3 bases, J shed 11 bases, and the junction held 13 bases outside the gene matches. CDR1 MNHNS and CDR2 SASEGT come from the germline V gene. This CDR3 is CASSDPRWDRGLGYTF. DNA for the CDR3: TGTGCCAGCAGTGACCCGCGGTGGGACAGGGGGCTCGGGTACACCTTC.

This chain joins TRBV7-9 and TRBJ2-7; 7 bases map to TRBD2. V shed 6 bases and J 2 bases; nucleotides not matched to a gene: 4. The CDR3 runs to 13 residues. Germline-derived CDR1 and CDR2 are SEHNR and FQNEAQ (reference sequence). The CDR3 region has the DNA TGTGCCAGCAGGGGGGGGAGAACCTACGAGCAGTACTTC. It translates to CASRGGRTYEQYF.

Judged by abundance, this clone is medium-sized. The rearrangement joins TRBV10-3 to TRBJ1-5, with a weak D call TRBD1 (6 bases). Trimming stripped 3 bases from V and 7 bases from J, with 13 bases between. This CDR3 region has 14 residues. Germline-derived CDR1 and CDR2 are ENHRY and SYGVKD. The CDR3 here is CAISERSGEQPQHF. The CDR3 DNA is TGTGCCATCAGTGAAAGGTCAGGGGAACAGCCCCAGCATTTT.

The rearrangement uses TRBV6-5 and TRBJ1-2; D possibly corresponds to TRBD1 (6 bases). Trimming pared 5 bases from V and 3 bases from J, leaving 16 bases between. Germline CDR1 is MNHEY and CDR2 is SVGAGI. The CDR3 is made up of 15 amino acids. CDR3 in amino acids: CASSLQGGVDYGYTF. CDR3 in DNA: TGTGCCAGCAGTCTACAGGGTGGGGTGGACTATGGCTACACCTTC.

The chain employs TRBV28 and TRBJ1-5; D remains unclear. CDR1 and CDR2 from the germline V gene are MDHEN and SYDVKM. The V gene lost 6 bases and the J gene lost 1 base, with 13 bases spanning the gap. This CDR3 has 15 residues. CDR3 protein: CASSPGGRSNQPQHF. The CDR3 coding sequence is TGTGCCAGCAGCCCAGGAGGGAGGAGCAATCAGCCCCAGCATTTT.

The J gene is TRBJ2-7, the V gene TRBV19, with 10 bases matching TRBD1. V dropped 7 bases and J dropped 9; count of bases not matched to a gene: 9. The CDR3 is 13 amino acids. Germline CDR1 is LNHDA and CDR2 is SQIVND (reference sequence). Written as DNA, the CDR3 is TGTGCCAGTACTAACGGACAGGGGGTGAGGCAGTACTTC. Its protein is CASTNGQGVRQYF.

V is TRBV5-1 and J is TRBJ1-1; D gene unclear. The CDR3 length is 13 residues. V was pared by 0 bases and J by 5 bases, with 8 bases between. Germline V CDR1 and CDR2: SGHRS, YFSETQ. CDR3 loop: CASSLEPGTEAFF. For the CDR3, the DNA is TGCGCCAGCAGCTTGGAACCGGGGACTGAAGCTTTCTTT.

The chain has TRBV5-1 and TRBJ1-1; weak D call: TRBD1 (5 bases). The CDR3 extends over 14 amino acids. The V end lost 4 bases, the J end lost 0 bases, and 10 bases lay between the germline ends. Germline values: CDR1 SGHRS, CDR2 YFSETQ. The CDR3 nucleotides are TGCGCCAGCAGCCTAAGGGGTTTGAACACTGAAGCTTTCTTT. This codes for CASSLRGLNTEAFF.

Written as DNA, the CDR3 is TGTGCCAGCACCAGAGGTTGGGGCGGCACAGATACGCAGTATTTT. It codes for CASTRGWGGTDTQYF. The chain recombines TRBV6-5 with TRBJ2-3; D is possibly TRBD1 (5 bases). The germline CDR1 and CDR2 sequences are MNHEY and SVGAGI. The germline V and J ends were trimmed by 7 bases and 1 base, with 15 bases remaining between them. The CDR3 contains 15 residues.

The chain employs TRBV18 and TRBJ2-7, with 8 nucleotides matching TRBD1. There are 14 residues in the CDR3. The V and J ends lost 9 bases and 2 bases, in that order; junction bases with no gene match: 9. Germline V gene sequence: CDR1 KGHSH, CDR2 LQKENI. The CDR3 sequence: CASSMGQDAYEQYF. In DNA form, the CDR3 reads TGTGCCAGTTCCATGGGACAGGATGCCTACGAGCAGTACTTC.

This rearrangement joins TRBV6-1 to TRBJ2-6, with 9 bases identical to TRBD1. The CDR3 loop spans 17 amino acids. With 4 bases clipped from V and 4 bases from J, the junction kept 8 bases outside the gene matches. Germline CDR1 MNHNS, CDR2 SASEGT. Written as DNA, the CDR3 is TGTGCCAGCAGTGGTGGGGACAGGGTGGCAGGGGCCAACGTCCTGACTTTC. It specifies CASSGGDRVAGANVLTF.

The rearrangement links TRBV9 to TRBJ1-3, with D possibly being TRBD1 (5 bases). The V end was cut by 2 bases, the J end by 0 bases, with 15 bases between. CDR1 and CDR2 from the germline V gene are SGDLS and YYNGEE. The CDR3 extends over 17 amino acids. The CDR3 loop reads CASSVGPGGSSGNTIYF. DNA for the CDR3: TGTGCCAGCAGCGTGGGCCCGGGGGGGAGCTCTGGAAACACCATATATTTT.

CDR3 nucleotide sequence: TGCGCCAGCAGCAGCAGGGTCTACACCGGGGAGCTGTTTTTT. Protein: CASSSRVYTGELFF. This chain links TRBV5-1 with TRBJ2-2; tentatively, D is TRBD1 (5 bases). Trimming stripped 4 bases from V and 3 bases from J, with 10 bases between. The CDR3 is 14 amino acids. Germline V gives CDR1 SGHRS, CDR2 YFSETQ.

The chain recombines TRBV6-2 or TRBV6-3 with TRBJ2-7, with D maybe TRBD1 (6 bases). V dropped 0 bases and J dropped 2 bases, with 11 bases sitting between them. The CDR3 covers 15 residues. Looked up from germline, CDR1 is MNHEY and CDR2 is SVGEGT. CDR3 coding DNA: TGTGCCAGCAGTTACTCGAAACAGGGCACCTACGAGCAGTACTTC. The encoded protein is CASSYSKQGTYEQYF.

The genes are TRBV5-1 and TRBJ2-3; D remains unclear. V lost 0 bases and J lost 2, with 7 bases in between. CDR1 is SGHRS, CDR2 YFSETQ, per germline. The CDR3 is 14 residues long. The CDR3 sequence is CASSLAHLTDTQYF. CDR3 sequence (DNA): TGCGCCAGCAGCTTGGCACACCTCACAGATACGCAGTATTTT. Together with reference TRBV5-1 and TRBJ2-3, the CDR3 gives the full variable domain: KAGVTQTPRYLIKTRGQQVTLSCSPISGHRSVSWYQQTPGQGLQFLFEYFSETQRNKGNFPGRFSGRQFSNSRSEMNVSTLELGDSALYLCASSLAHLTDTQYFGPGTRLTVL.

The CDR3 spells CASSPRPSGANVLTF. CDR3 DNA sequence: TGTGCCAGCAGCCCCAGGCCCTCTGGGGCCAACGTCCTGACTTTC. This rearrangement joins TRBV13 to TRBJ2-6; D not certain. Germline lookup yields CDR1 PRHDT and CDR2 FYEKMQ (reference sequence). The CDR3 loop spans 15 amino acids. Trimming removed 5 bases at V and 0 bases at J, with 8 bases between.

J is TRBJ1-1 and V is TRBV7-3; 7 bases align to TRBD1. Germline V CDR1 and CDR2: SGHTA, FQGTGA. The junction had 9 bases not matched to a gene; V was cut back by 4 bases and J by 1 base. The CDR3 contains 16 residues. CDR3 loop: CASSSRTGEGNTEAFF. In DNA form, the CDR3 reads TGTGCCAGCAGCTCCCGGACAGGAGAAGGGAACACTGAAGCTTTCTTT.

This clone was seen a single time. This chain connects TRBV4-2 to TRBJ2-5, with D perhaps matching TRBD1 (5 bases). The germline gives CDR1 LGHNA, CDR2 YNFKEQ. The CDR3 is 16 residues long. V was cut by 0 bases and J by 2 bases, with 13 bases left in between. CDR3 in DNA: TGTGCCAGCAGCCAAGATCACGTGCAGGGACAAGAGACCCAGTACTTC. This sequence encodes CASSQDHVQGQETQYF.